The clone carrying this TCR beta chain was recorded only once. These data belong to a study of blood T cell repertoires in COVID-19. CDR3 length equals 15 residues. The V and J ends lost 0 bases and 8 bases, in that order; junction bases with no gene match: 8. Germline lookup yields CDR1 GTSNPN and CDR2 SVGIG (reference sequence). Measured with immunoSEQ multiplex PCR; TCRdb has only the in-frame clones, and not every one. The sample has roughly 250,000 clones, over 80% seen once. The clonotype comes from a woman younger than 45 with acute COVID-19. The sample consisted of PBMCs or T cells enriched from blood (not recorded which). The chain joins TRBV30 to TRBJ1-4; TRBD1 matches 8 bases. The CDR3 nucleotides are TGTGCCTGGAGTGTACCAACAGGGGGAGGCGAAAAACTGTTTTTT. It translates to CAWSVPTGGGEKLFF.